Shown below are 4 T cell receptor beta chains from a single sample sequenced in a study of OX40 agonist ivuxolimab in advanced cancers. The protocol was immunoSEQ multiplex PCR, while the TCRdb copy is restricted to in-frame clones and leaves out a portion. The sample includes about 36,000 clones, 70% to 85% of them seen just once. Specimen: CD4+ or CD8+ T cells sorted from blood, collected in a trial of the OX40 agonist ivuxolimab. These receptors were collected from an adult with an advanced solid tumor such as melanoma, head and neck, liver or kidney cancer.

This chain connects TRBV6-1 to TRBJ1-5, with no clear D. Germline V gene data show CDR1 as MNHNS and CDR2 as SASEGT. The CDR3 runs 12 residues. Trimming pared 3 bases from V and 7 bases from J, leaving 7 bases between. The CDR3 loop is CASSEGKQPQHF. CDR3 sequence (DNA): TGTGCCAGCAGTGAGGGAAAACAGCCCCAGCATTTT.

The chain carries TRBV19 and TRBJ2-3; 14 positions match TRBD2. Germline loops: CDR1 LNHDA, CDR2 SQIVND (reference sequence). The CDR3 totals 21 residues. Trimming removed 5 bases from V and 0 bases from J; junction bases left unmatched: 16. This CDR3 reads CASSPSGLAGGQTASTDTQYF. In DNA form, the CDR3 reads TGTGCCAGTAGTCCCTCAGGACTAGCGGGGGGCCAAACCGCTAGCACAGATACGCAGTATTTT.

The chain combines TRBV29-1 with TRBJ1-2; D uncertain. Germline V gene sequence: CDR1 SQVTM, CDR2 ANQGSEA. This CDR3 is 11 amino acids long. Trimming left V 5 bases short and J 4 bases short, with 8 bases between. The CDR3 is CSVYGGYGYTF. The CDR3 nucleotides read TGCAGCGTTTACGGTGGCTATGGCTACACCTTC.

The chain has TRBV6-1 and TRBJ1-2; D is unclear. CDR3 length: 13 residues. The V gene lost 4 bases and the J gene lost 4 bases, with 10 bases spanning the gap. Germline V gene lookup returns CDR1 MNHNS and CDR2 SASEGT. The CDR3 is CASSVSRLYGYTF. CDR3 nucleotide sequence: TGTGCCAGCAGTGTCAGTAGGCTCTATGGCTACACCTTC.